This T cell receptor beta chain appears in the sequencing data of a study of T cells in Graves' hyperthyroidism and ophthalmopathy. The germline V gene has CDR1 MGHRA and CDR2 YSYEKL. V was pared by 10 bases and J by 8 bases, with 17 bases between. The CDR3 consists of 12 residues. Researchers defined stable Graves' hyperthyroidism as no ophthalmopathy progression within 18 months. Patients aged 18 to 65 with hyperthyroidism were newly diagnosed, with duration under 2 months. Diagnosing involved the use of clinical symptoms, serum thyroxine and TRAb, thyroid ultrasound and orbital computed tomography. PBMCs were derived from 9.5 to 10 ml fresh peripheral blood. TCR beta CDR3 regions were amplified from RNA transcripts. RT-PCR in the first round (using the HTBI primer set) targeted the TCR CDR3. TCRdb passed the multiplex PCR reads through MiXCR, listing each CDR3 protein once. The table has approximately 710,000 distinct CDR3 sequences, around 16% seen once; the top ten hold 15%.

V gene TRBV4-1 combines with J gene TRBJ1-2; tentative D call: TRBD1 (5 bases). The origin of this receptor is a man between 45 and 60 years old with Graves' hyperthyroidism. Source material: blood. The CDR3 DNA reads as TGCGCCACCAGGGAAGGGCTTCGCGGCTACACCTTC. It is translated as CATREGLRGYTF.